Below, 29 T cell receptor beta chains from the same sample are listed, as sequenced in a study of OX40 agonist ivuxolimab in advanced cancers. Assay: immunoSEQ multiplex PCR; the TCRdb copy retains only in-frame clones and omits some. Here the sample spans 7,000 or so clones, 76% being singletons. The material was CD4+ or CD8+ T cells sorted from blood, obtained in a trial of the OX40 agonist ivuxolimab. These TCRs come from an adult with an advanced solid tumor such as melanoma, head and neck, liver or kidney cancer.

The V gene is TRBV30, the J gene TRBJ2-5, with 7 bases lining up with TRBD1. Germline-derived CDR1 and CDR2 are GTSNPN and SVGIG (reference sequence). The trim removed 5 bases at V and 1 base at J, leaving 10 bases unmatched. CDR3 length equals 15 residues. This chain's CDR3 is CAWAPLTGPQETQYF. CDR3 coding DNA: TGTGCCTGGGCCCCCCTGACAGGGCCCCAAGAGACCCAGTACTTC.

The CDR3 spells CASSLDATGNTIYF. As DNA, the CDR3 is TGTGCCAGCAGCTTAGACGCAACTGGAAACACCATATATTTT. V is TRBV7-9 and J is TRBJ1-3; D not certain. Germline V gene lookup returns CDR1 SEHNR and CDR2 FQNEAQ (reference sequence). The CDR3 loop spans 14 amino acids. V lost 1 base to trimming and J lost 2 bases, with 6 bases between them.

The chain links TRBV9 to TRBJ1-6, with D uncertain. Trimming pared 0 bases from V and 8 bases from J, leaving 0 bases between. The CDR3 has 11 amino acids. Germline V gene lookup returns CDR1 SGDLS and CDR2 YYNGEE. The CDR3 region has the DNA TGTGCCAGCAGCGTAGATTCACCCCTCCACTTT. Translating gives CASSVDSPLHF.

The rearrangement links TRBV28 to TRBJ1-2; the match to TRBD1 covers 8 bases. The germline V gene has CDR1 MDHEN and CDR2 SYDVKM. The length of the CDR3 is 15 residues. V dropped 5 bases and J dropped 0; count of bases not matched to a gene: 5. This CDR3 is CASSHWTGTNYGYTF. The CDR3 bases are TGTGCCAGCAGTCACTGGACAGGGACTAACTATGGCTACACCTTC.

V usage is TRBV27 and J usage is TRBJ2-5; unclear D gene. Germline V CDR1 and CDR2: MNHEY, SMNVEV (reference sequence). The CDR3 is 14 residues long. V dropped 2 bases and J dropped 5 bases, with 12 bases sitting between them. The CDR3 nucleotides read TGTGCCAGCAGTTTACGTTTGGGCGGTGAGACCCAGTACTTC. It is translated as CASSLRLGGETQYF.

V usage is TRBV2 and J usage is TRBJ2-1; 7 nucleotides align to TRBD1. Germline CDR1 SNHLY, CDR2 FYNNEI. The ends lost 1 base at V and 10 bases at J; junction bases unmatched: 10. The CDR3 contains 15 residues. DNA of the CDR3: TGTGCCAGCAGTGAAGGTCAGGGGGTGCCGGGGGAGCAGTTCTTC. Its translation is CASSEGQGVPGEQFF.

The chain is built from TRBV9 and TRBJ2-2, with 14 bases that match TRBD2. The CDR3 has 16 residues. Trimming removed 0 bases from V and 5 bases from J; junction bases left unmatched: 0. Germline CDR1 and CDR2: SGDLS and YYNGEE. CDR3 amino acids: CASSVGTSGRTGELFF. The CDR3 region has the DNA TGTGCCAGCAGCGTAGGGACTAGCGGGAGGACCGGGGAGCTGTTTTTT.

This chain links TRBV2 with TRBJ2-1; no definite D call. Trimming took off 10 bases at V and 2 bases at J, with 21 bases between the two ends. The CDR3 runs to 16 residues. Germline loops: CDR1 SNHLY, CDR2 FYNNEI. The DNA for the CDR3 is TGTGCCATCGATCCCGAAACGACGGGCCCCTACAATGAGCAGTTCTTC. As protein: CAIDPETTGPYNEQFF. Together with reference TRBV2 and TRBJ2-1, the CDR3 gives the full variable domain: EPEVTQTPSHQVTQMGQEVILRCVPISNHLYFYWYRQILGQKVEFLVSFYNNEISEKSEIFDDQFSVERPDGSNFTLKIRSTKLEDSAMYFCAIDPETTGPYNEQFFGPGTRLTVL.

The chain combines TRBV6-6 with TRBJ2-7; TRBD1 matches 8 bases. The CDR3 runs to 15 residues. CDR1 and CDR2 (germline): MNHNY, SVGAGI (reference sequence). V lost 0 bases to trimming and J lost 2 bases; unmatched junction nucleotides: 3. CDR3 region: CASSYSDRATYEQYF. The CDR3 DNA reads as TGTGCCAGCAGTTACTCGGACAGGGCAACCTACGAGCAGTACTTC.

V usage is TRBV5-6 and J usage is TRBJ2-1; D gene ambiguous. CDR1 and CDR2 (germline): SGHDT, YYEEEE. CDR3 length: 11 residues. The germline V and J ends were trimmed by 0 bases and 9 bases, with 4 bases remaining between them. This chain's CDR3 is CASSLGFEQFF. The CDR3 region has the DNA TGTGCCAGCAGCTTGGGGTTTGAGCAGTTCTTC.

This chain connects TRBV2 to TRBJ2-4; D is perhaps TRBD1 (6 bases). CDR1 is SNHLY, CDR2 FYNNEI, per germline. V dropped 6 bases and J dropped 7 bases, with 13 bases sitting between them. There are 13 residues in the CDR3. CDR3 bases: TGTGCCAGCAGCGGACAGTTCGCGAACATTCAGTACTTC. It specifies CASSGQFANIQYF.

This clone was recorded only once. The chain recombines TRBV11-3 with TRBJ1-1; TRBD1 aligns across 7 bases. This CDR3 comprises 16 residues. J was trimmed by 0 bases and V by 0 bases; bases with no gene match: 4. The germline V gene encodes CDR1 SGHNT and CDR2 YENEEA. CDR3 sequence (DNA): TGTGCCAGCAGCTTAGAACAGGGGCACCTGAACACTGAAGCTTTCTTT. Its protein is CASSLEQGHLNTEAFF. The whole variable domain, remainder taken from reference TRBV11-3 and TRBJ1-1, is EAGVVQSPRYKIIEKKQPVAFWCNPISGHNTLYWYLQNLGQGPELLIRYENEEAVDDSQLPKDRFSAERLKGVDSTLKIQPAELGDSAVYLCASSLEQGHLNTEAFFGQGTRLTVV.

V usage is TRBV7-8 and J usage is TRBJ2-7; D is possibly TRBD1 or TRBD2 (6 bases each). CDR1 is SGHVS, CDR2 FQNEAQ, per germline. Trimming left V 5 bases short and J 2 bases short, with 19 bases between. The CDR3 has 16 amino acids. CDR3 DNA sequence: TGTGCCAGCAGCCCAGGGCGGGGACACAGCCCCTACGAGCAGTACTTC. Amino acid sequence: CASSPGRGHSPYEQYF.

This clone is labeled as large. The V gene is TRBV30, the J gene TRBJ2-2; D is undetermined. Germline values: CDR1 GTSNPN, CDR2 SVGIG (reference sequence). The length of the CDR3 is 15 residues. The V end was cut by 4 bases, the J end by 3 bases, with 15 bases between. CDR3 in amino acids: CAWNLWVEDTGELFF. The CDR3 bases are TGTGCCTGGAATCTCTGGGTTGAAGACACCGGGGAGCTGTTTTTT.

The chain is built from TRBV5-1 and TRBJ2-7; unclear D gene. CDR1 is SGHRS, CDR2 YFSETQ, per germline. The V gene lost 4 bases and the J gene lost 4 bases, with 3 bases spanning the gap. The CDR3 loop spans 10 amino acids. The CDR3 DNA is TGCGCCAGCAGCATATACGAGCAGTACTTC. Protein sequence: CASSIYEQYF.

V is TRBV27 and J is TRBJ1-1; D may be TRBD1 (5 bases). CDR1 and CDR2 (germline): MNHEY, SMNVEV (reference sequence). Trimming took 7 bases from V and 5 from J, leaving 20 bases between them. This CDR3 spans 15 amino acids. The CDR3 region is CASTRSAAWGTEAFF. In DNA form, the CDR3 reads TGTGCCAGCACCAGATCGGCAGCCTGGGGGACTGAAGCTTTCTTT.

The chain has TRBV7-8 and TRBJ2-1, with 9 bases matching TRBD2. This CDR3 is built from 16 residues. Germline-derived CDR1 and CDR2 are SGHVS and FQNEAQ. Germline trimming cut 0 bases from V and 4 bases from J; bases unmatched to any gene: 4. In nucleotides, the CDR3 is TGTGCCAGCAGCTTAGCGTCCCTAGCGGGATACAATGAGCAGTTCTTC. It encodes CASSLASLAGYNEQFF.

The chain carries TRBV5-6 and TRBJ1-2; D is unclear. Germline CDR1 SGHDT, CDR2 YYEEEE. Trimming removed 2 bases at V and 4 bases at J, with 12 bases between. This CDR3 is 14 amino acids long. The DNA of the CDR3 is TGTGCCAGCAGCTTAAACGAGGGAGCCTATGGCTACACCTTC. It specifies CASSLNEGAYGYTF.

The CDR3 DNA is TGTGCCAGCACCCTCCCCGGGACAGGGAAACTCGAGCAGTACTTC. Translated, it gives CASTLPGTGKLEQYF. The J gene is TRBJ2-7, the V gene TRBV6-1, with 9 bases matching TRBD1. CDR1 and CDR2 (germline): MNHNS, SASEGT. The CDR3 consists of 15 residues. Unmatched junction bases numbered 13, after V lost 7 bases and J lost 6 bases.

The V and J genes are TRBV27 and TRBJ2-7, with D possibly matching TRBD1 (7 bases). The V end lost 6 bases, the J end lost 6 bases, and 12 bases lay between the germline ends. The length of the CDR3 is 12 residues. The V gene's germline CDR1 is MNHEY and CDR2 SMNVEV (reference sequence). CDR3 residues: CASRQGGGEQYF. CDR3 bases: TGTGCCAGCAGGCAGGGGGGTGGCGAGCAGTACTTC.

This clone qualifies as medium-sized. The V and J genes are TRBV4-3 and TRBJ2-4; D gene ambiguous. The length of the CDR3 is 15 residues. Trimming stripped 0 bases from V and 9 bases from J, with 15 bases between. Germline V gives CDR1 LGHNA, CDR2 YSLEER. CDR3 sequence (DNA): TGCGCCAGCAGCCAAGACCCAGTCGCCGAGAGCATTCAGTACTTC. This sequence encodes CASSQDPVAESIQYF.

J is TRBJ2-3 and V is TRBV6-5, with 8 positions matching TRBD2. CDR3 length equals 15 residues. Germline assignment: CDR1 MNHEY and CDR2 SVGAGI. The junction had 6 bases not matched to a gene; V was cut back by 6 bases and J by 1 base. CDR3 in amino acids: CASSSGRAGTDTQYF. Written as DNA, the CDR3 is TGTGCCAGCAGCTCCGGGAGGGCAGGCACAGATACGCAGTATTTT.

CDR3: CASSPGVGEGYEQYF. In DNA form, the CDR3 reads TGTGCCAGCAGCCCTGGGGTAGGGGAGGGGTACGAGCAGTACTTC. The V call is TRBV14, the J call TRBJ2-7; 7 bases align to TRBD2. V gave up 4 bases and J gave up 4 bases; unmatched junction bases: 10. In germline, CDR1 is SGHDN, CDR2 FVKESK. The CDR3 covers 15 residues.

V usage is TRBV27 and J usage is TRBJ2-3; TRBD1 matches 10 bases. Losses at the gene ends were 3 bases for V and 1 base for J; bases not matched to a gene: 4. This CDR3 has 16 residues. In germline, CDR1 is MNHEY, CDR2 SMNVEV (reference sequence). CDR3 in DNA: TGTGCCAGCAGTTTCATCGGGACAGGGGGCACAGATACGCAGTATTTT. Translating it yields CASSFIGTGGTDTQYF.

This chain links TRBV5-1 with TRBJ2-2, with D maybe TRBD1 (6 bases). The germline V gene has CDR1 SGHRS and CDR2 YFSETQ. V was pared by 5 bases and J by 2 bases, with 10 bases between. This CDR3 contains 14 residues. The CDR3 sequence: CASRGRGNTGELFF. The CDR3 DNA follows: TGCGCCAGCAGGGGCAGGGGTAACACCGGGGAGCTGTTTTTT.

This clone was observed a handful of times. This chain uses TRBV28 with TRBJ2-6; a weak D match, TRBD1 (6 bases). The germline V gene encodes CDR1 MDHEN and CDR2 SYDVKM. The germline V and J ends were trimmed by 4 bases and 4 bases, with 11 bases remaining between them. This CDR3 is 15 amino acids long. CDR3: CASSSGTIGANVLTF. The DNA of the CDR3 is TGTGCCAGCAGTTCCGGGACAATCGGGGCCAACGTCCTGACTTTC.

This sequence joins TRBV9 and TRBJ2-7; TRBD1 aligns across 11 bases. The germline gives CDR1 SGDLS, CDR2 YYNGEE. The CDR3 contains 14 residues. Trimming took 4 bases from V and 3 from J; bases not matched to a gene: 3. CDR3 residues: CASSLGQGDYEQYF. The CDR3 DNA reads as TGTGCCAGCAGCCTGGGACAGGGGGACTACGAGCAGTACTTC.

The rearrangement links TRBV6-4 to TRBJ2-1; 12 bases map to TRBD2. The CDR3 length is 15 residues. The germline CDR1 and CDR2 sequences are MRHNA and SNTAGT. V lost 3 bases to trimming and J lost 4 bases; unmatched junction nucleotides: 1. The CDR3 loop is CASSEGLAGYNEQFF. CDR3 sequence (DNA): TGTGCCAGCAGTGAAGGACTAGCGGGATACAATGAGCAGTTCTTC.

The chain recombines TRBV28 with TRBJ1-2, with D perhaps matching TRBD1 (6 bases). V was cut by 5 bases and J by 8 bases, with 15 bases left in between. Germline values: CDR1 MDHEN, CDR2 SYDVKM. The length of the CDR3 is 13 residues. The DNA for the CDR3 is TGTGCCAGCAGTCCTGCAGGGGCACGAGGCTACACCTTC. Translation: CASSPAGARGYTF.